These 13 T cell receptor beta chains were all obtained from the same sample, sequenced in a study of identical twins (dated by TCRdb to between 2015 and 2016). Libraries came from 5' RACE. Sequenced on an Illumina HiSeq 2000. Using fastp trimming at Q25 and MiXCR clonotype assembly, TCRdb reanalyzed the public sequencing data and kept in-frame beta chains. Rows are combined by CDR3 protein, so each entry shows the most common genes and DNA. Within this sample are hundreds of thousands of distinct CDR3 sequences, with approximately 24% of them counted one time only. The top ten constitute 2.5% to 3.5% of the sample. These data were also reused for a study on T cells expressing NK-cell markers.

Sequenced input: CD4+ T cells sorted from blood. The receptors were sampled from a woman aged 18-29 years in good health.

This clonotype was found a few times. CDR3 loop: CAISVSDLGEQYF. The CDR3 DNA sequence: TGTGCCATCAGTGTCTCGGACCTGGGGGAGCAGTACTTC. The V gene is TRBV10-3, the J gene TRBJ2-7; D unclear. Germline assignment: CDR1 ENHRY and CDR2 SYGVKD. CDR3 size: 13 residues. V dropped 4 bases and J dropped 7 bases, with 14 bases sitting between them.

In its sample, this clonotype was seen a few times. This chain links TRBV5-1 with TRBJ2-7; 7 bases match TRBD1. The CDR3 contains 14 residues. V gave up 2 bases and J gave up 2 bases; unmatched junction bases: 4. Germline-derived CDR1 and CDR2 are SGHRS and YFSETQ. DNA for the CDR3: TGCGCCAGCAGCTTACGGGACAGAACCTACGAGCAGTACTTC. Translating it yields CASSLRDRTYEQYF.

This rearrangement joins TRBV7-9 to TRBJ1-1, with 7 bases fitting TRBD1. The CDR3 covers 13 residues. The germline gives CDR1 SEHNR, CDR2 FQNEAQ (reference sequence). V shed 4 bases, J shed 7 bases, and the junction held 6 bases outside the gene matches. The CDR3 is CASSWGGQHEAFF. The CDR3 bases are TGTGCCAGCAGCTGGGGGGGACAGCATGAAGCTTTCTTT.

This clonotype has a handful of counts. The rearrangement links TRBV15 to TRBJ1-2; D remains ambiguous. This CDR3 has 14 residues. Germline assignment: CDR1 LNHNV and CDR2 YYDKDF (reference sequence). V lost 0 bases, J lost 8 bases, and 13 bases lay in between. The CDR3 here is CATSRERVGSGYTF. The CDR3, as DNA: TGTGCCACCAGCAGAGAACGGGTGGGGTCCGGCTACACCTTC.

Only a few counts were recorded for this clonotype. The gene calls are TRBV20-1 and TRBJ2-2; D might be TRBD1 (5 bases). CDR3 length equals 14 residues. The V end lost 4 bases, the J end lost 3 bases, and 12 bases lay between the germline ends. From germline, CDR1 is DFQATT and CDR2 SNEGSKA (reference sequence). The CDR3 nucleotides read TGCAGTGCTAATACCTGGGGCGACACCGGGGAGCTGTTTTTT. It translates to CSANTWGDTGELFF.

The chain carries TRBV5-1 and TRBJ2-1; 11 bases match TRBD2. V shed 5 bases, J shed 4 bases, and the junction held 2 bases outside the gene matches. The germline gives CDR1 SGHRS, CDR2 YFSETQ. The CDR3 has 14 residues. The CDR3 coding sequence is TGCGCCAGCAGACTAGCGGGAGCATACAATGAGCAGTTCTTC. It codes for CASRLAGAYNEQFF.

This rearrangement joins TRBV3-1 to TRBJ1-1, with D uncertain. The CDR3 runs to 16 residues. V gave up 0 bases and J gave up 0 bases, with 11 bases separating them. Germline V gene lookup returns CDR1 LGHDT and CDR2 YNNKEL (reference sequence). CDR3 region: CASSQDSWTVNTEAFF. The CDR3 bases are TGTGCCAGCAGCCAAGATAGTTGGACGGTGAACACTGAAGCTTTCTTT.

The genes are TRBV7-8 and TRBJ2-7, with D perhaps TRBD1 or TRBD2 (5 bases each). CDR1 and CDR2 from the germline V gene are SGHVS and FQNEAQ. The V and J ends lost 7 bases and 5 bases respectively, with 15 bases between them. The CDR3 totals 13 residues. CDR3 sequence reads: CASTGLRSNEQYF. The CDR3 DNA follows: TGTGCCAGCACGGGGCTCCGTTCTAACGAGCAGTACTTC.

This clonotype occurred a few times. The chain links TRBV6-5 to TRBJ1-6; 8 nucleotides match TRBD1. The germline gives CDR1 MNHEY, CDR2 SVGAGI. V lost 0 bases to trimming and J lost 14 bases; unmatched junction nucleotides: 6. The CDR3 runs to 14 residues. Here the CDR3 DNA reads TGTGCCAGCAGTTACTCAACAGGGGGTCGAGCCCTCCACTTT. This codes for CASSYSTGGRALHF.

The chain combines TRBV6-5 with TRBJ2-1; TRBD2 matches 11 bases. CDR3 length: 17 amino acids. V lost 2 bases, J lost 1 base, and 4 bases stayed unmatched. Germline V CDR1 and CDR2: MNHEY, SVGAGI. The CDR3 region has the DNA TGTGCCAGCAGTTACGGGGTAGCGGGGGGGTCCTACAATGAGCAGTTCTTC. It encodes CASSYGVAGGSYNEQFF.

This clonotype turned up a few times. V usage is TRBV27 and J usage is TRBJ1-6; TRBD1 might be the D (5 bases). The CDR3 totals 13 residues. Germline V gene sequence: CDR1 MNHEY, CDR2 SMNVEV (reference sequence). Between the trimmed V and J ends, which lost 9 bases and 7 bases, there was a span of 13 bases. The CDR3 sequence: CARTGRENSPLHF. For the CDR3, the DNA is TGTGCCAGAACGGGACGCGAGAATTCACCCCTCCACTTT.

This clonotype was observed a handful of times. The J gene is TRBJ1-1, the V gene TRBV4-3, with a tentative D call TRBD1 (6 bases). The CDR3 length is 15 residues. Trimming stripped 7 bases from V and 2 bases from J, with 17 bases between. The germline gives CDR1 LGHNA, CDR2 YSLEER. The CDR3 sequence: CASTPTRGENTEAFF. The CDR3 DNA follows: TGCGCCAGCACACCAACTAGGGGGGAAAACACTGAAGCTTTCTTT.

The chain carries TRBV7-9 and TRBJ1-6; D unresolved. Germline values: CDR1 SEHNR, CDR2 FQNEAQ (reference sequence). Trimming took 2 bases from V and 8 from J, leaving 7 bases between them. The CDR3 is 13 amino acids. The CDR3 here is CASSLSRDSPLHF. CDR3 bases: TGTGCCAGCAGCTTATCGAGGGATTCACCCCTCCACTTT.